Shown below are 29 T cell receptor beta chains from a single sample sequenced in a study of blood T cell repertoires in COVID-19. Generated by immunoSEQ multiplex PCR, the TCRdb table keeps only in-frame clones and is missing some. The repertoire has fewer than 250,000 clones, about 83% of them found once; the top ten carry around 4%. The sample taken for sequencing was peripheral blood. These receptors were collected from a man between 45 and 60 years old with acute or convalescent COVID-19.

The CDR3 here is CASSPRGGGNTIYF. DNA of the CDR3: TGCGCCAGCAGCCCCAGGGGTGGTGGAAACACCATATATTTT. The chain is built from TRBV5-1 and TRBJ1-3, with D possibly being TRBD1 (6 bases). The V gene lost 4 bases and the J gene lost 3 bases, with 11 bases spanning the gap. Germline V lookup: CDR1 SGHRS, CDR2 YFSETQ. This CDR3 spans 14 amino acids.

V and J are TRBV18 and TRBJ1-5, with unresolved D. The germline V and J ends were trimmed by 3 bases and 3 bases, with 9 bases remaining between them. From germline, CDR1 is KGHSH and CDR2 LQKENI. The CDR3 has 14 residues. CDR3 coding DNA: TGTGCCAGCTCACCGGGCCCACTCAATCAGCCCCAGCATTTT. Translating gives CASSPGPLNQPQHF.

The chain employs TRBV19 and TRBJ1-1, with 9 bases matching TRBD1. V lost 7 bases to trimming and J lost 1 base; unmatched junction nucleotides: 4. The germline gives CDR1 LNHDA, CDR2 SQIVND (reference sequence). The CDR3 runs to 14 residues. The CDR3 reads CASTPQGANTEAFF. The CDR3, as DNA: TGTGCCAGTACTCCACAGGGGGCGAACACTGAAGCTTTCTTT.

The chain uses TRBV6-5 and TRBJ1-2; D is perhaps TRBD1 (5 bases). The germline V and J ends were trimmed by 0 bases and 8 bases, with 16 bases remaining between them. The germline V gene encodes CDR1 MNHEY and CDR2 SVGAGI. This CDR3 is built from 15 residues. The CDR3 region has the DNA TGTGCCAGCAGTTACTCGGGGCGGAATTTGTGGGGCTACACCTTC. It encodes CASSYSGRNLWGYTF.

The chain links TRBV11-3 to TRBJ1-1; 8 nucleotides line up with TRBD1. The V gene end was trimmed by 5 bases and the J gene end by 4 bases; junction bases not matched to a gene: 3. Per the germline V gene, CDR1 is SGHNT and CDR2 is YENEEA. This CDR3 region has 13 residues. CDR3 sequence reads: CASSPDRGTEAFF. As DNA, the CDR3 is TGTGCCAGCAGCCCTGACAGGGGCACTGAAGCTTTCTTT.

The chain couples TRBV9 to TRBJ2-2; 11 bases line up with TRBD2. The J segment lost 1 base and the V segment lost 5 bases, leaving 7 bases of the junction unmatched. The CDR3 sequence is 17 residues long. Germline values: CDR1 SGDLS, CDR2 YYNGEE. This chain's CDR3 is CASSLSGGAWNTGELFF. The DNA of the CDR3 is TGTGCCAGCAGTCTTAGCGGGGGGGCCTGGAACACCGGGGAGCTGTTTTTT.

This clone was picked up a small number of times. The chain is built from TRBV9 and TRBJ2-3, with D possibly matching TRBD2 (5 bases). The V gene lost 2 bases and the J gene lost 4 bases, with 8 bases spanning the gap. The germline V gene encodes CDR1 SGDLS and CDR2 YYNGEE. This CDR3 is built from 13 residues. CDR3 in amino acids: CASSVWGADTQYF. DNA for the CDR3: TGTGCCAGCAGCGTTTGGGGAGCAGATACGCAGTATTTT.

The rearrangement uses TRBV3-1 (or the pseudogene TRBV3-2) and TRBJ2-7, with 7 positions matching TRBD2. The junction had 11 bases not matched to a gene; V was cut back by 4 bases and J by 5 bases. Germline lookup yields CDR1 LGHDT and CDR2 YNNKEL (reference sequence). The CDR3 has 15 residues. CDR3 loop: CASSLRLAALDEQYF. CDR3 coding DNA: TGTGCCAGCAGCCTCCGGCTAGCGGCCCTAGACGAGCAGTACTTC.

This chain links TRBV7-9 with TRBJ2-4; 10 bases match TRBD2. J gave up 0 bases and V 4 bases, and 6 bases lay outside the gene matches. The CDR3 extends over 17 amino acids. CDR1 and CDR2 (germline): SEHNR, FQNEAQ (reference sequence). The CDR3 loop is CASSSKLAGLAKNIQYF. In DNA, the CDR3 is TGTGCCAGCAGCTCCAAACTAGCGGGACTAGCCAAAAACATTCAGTACTTC. The full variable domain, completed using reference TRBV7-9 and TRBJ2-4, is DTGVSQNPRHKITKRGQNVTFRCDPISEHNRLYWYRQTLGQGPEFLTYFQNEAQLEKSRLLSDRFSAERPKGSFSTLEIQRTEQGDSAMYLCASSSKLAGLAKNIQYFGAGTRLSVL.

This rearrangement joins TRBV9 to TRBJ1-4; TRBD1 matches at 7 bases. The germline gives CDR1 SGDLS, CDR2 YYNGEE. CDR3 length equals 15 residues. J lost 3 bases, V lost 3 bases, and 5 bases had no gene match. As DNA, the CDR3 is TGTGCCAGCAGCGCCCAGGGGACAGCTAATGAAAAACTGTTTTTT. Translation gives CASSAQGTANEKLFF.

The chain recombines TRBV6-5 with TRBJ1-5; 10 bases are shared with TRBD1. The CDR3 has 15 amino acids. CDR1 and CDR2 (germline): MNHEY, SVGAGI. J gave up 7 bases and V 5 bases, and 8 bases lay outside the gene matches. CDR3 loop: CASSPGTGVWQPQHF. CDR3 bases: TGTGCCAGCAGTCCCGGGACAGGGGTTTGGCAGCCCCAGCATTTT.

The count of this clone is one. The chain is built from TRBV12-3 or TRBV12-4 and TRBJ2-1; D unresolved. The V end was cut by 3 bases, the J end by 4 bases, with 7 bases between. The CDR3 runs to 13 residues. As DNA, the CDR3 is TGTGCCAGCAGTTTCCCCAGTTACAATGAGCAGTTCTTC. Protein: CASSFPSYNEQFF.

This rearrangement joins TRBV3-1 (or the pseudogene TRBV3-2) to TRBJ2-7; TRBD2 might be the D (5 bases). The CDR3 loop spans 14 amino acids. V shed 1 base and J shed 3 bases, with 10 bases lying between them. In germline, CDR1 is LGHDT, CDR2 YNNKEL (reference sequence). The CDR3 region is CASSQVSSGYEQYF. The CDR3 DNA reads TGTGCCAGCAGCCAAGTATCAAGCGGCTACGAGCAGTACTTC.

This clone appeared once. The chain carries TRBV4-1 and TRBJ2-2; no clear D. Germline V gene lookup returns CDR1 MGHRA and CDR2 YSYEKL. Trimming took 2 bases from V and 3 from J, leaving 13 bases between them. The CDR3 runs 16 residues. The CDR3 reads CASSQHRSTYTGELFF. Written as DNA, the CDR3 is TGCGCCAGCAGCCAACACCGGTCCACCTACACCGGGGAGCTGTTTTTT.

The chain has TRBV19 and TRBJ1-1, with D perhaps TRBD1 (6 bases). V dropped 7 bases and J dropped 1 base, with 10 bases sitting between them. The CDR3 has 13 residues. The germline V gene encodes CDR1 LNHDA and CDR2 SQIVND (reference sequence). Here the CDR3 reads CASTQTGNTEAFF. The CDR3 DNA sequence: TGTGCCAGTACCCAGACAGGGAACACTGAAGCTTTCTTT.

V and J are TRBV7-9 and TRBJ2-7, with a tentative D call TRBD1 (6 bases). V lost 5 bases to trimming and J lost 6 bases, with 11 bases between them. Germline V CDR1 and CDR2: SEHNR, FQNEAQ (reference sequence). The length of the CDR3 is 12 residues. The CDR3 reads CASSKQGSEQYF. CDR3 nucleotide sequence: TGTGCCAGCAGCAAACAGGGTTCCGAGCAGTACTTC.

The V gene is TRBV5-1, the J gene TRBJ1-6, with D perhaps matching TRBD1 (5 bases). The CDR3 is 15 amino acids. Trimming stripped 0 bases from V and 7 bases from J, with 11 bases between. The germline CDR1 and CDR2 sequences are SGHRS and YFSETQ. CDR3 DNA: TGCGCCAGCAGCTTGGGTCAGGGTCCGAATTCACCCCTCCACTTT. It translates to CASSLGQGPNSPLHF.

This chain connects TRBV29-1 to TRBJ2-7, with TRBD1 identical over 7 bases. The CDR3 has 13 residues. V was clipped by 7 bases and J by 2 bases; unmatched bases: 8. CDR1 and CDR2 from the germline V gene are SQVTM and ANQGSEA. CDR3 amino acids: CSAIRQGTYEQYF. CDR3 in DNA: TGCAGCGCCATAAGACAGGGAACCTACGAGCAGTACTTC.

The CDR3 sequence is CASSADSYEQYF. The CDR3 bases are TGTGCCAGTAGTGCGGACTCCTACGAGCAGTACTTC. The chain has TRBV19 and TRBJ2-7; D gene uncertain. The length of the CDR3 is 12 residues. Germline assignment: CDR1 LNHDA and CDR2 SQIVND (reference sequence). V lost 5 bases and J lost 0, with 5 bases in between.

The chain has TRBV3-1 (or the pseudogene TRBV3-2) and TRBJ2-7, with TRBD1 identical over 9 bases. The length of the CDR3 is 14 residues. The junction had 4 bases not matched to a gene; V was cut back by 3 bases and J by 4 bases. Germline V gene lookup returns CDR1 LGHDT and CDR2 YNNKEL (reference sequence). The CDR3 protein is CASSQGQGLYEQYF. In DNA, the CDR3 is TGTGCCAGCAGCCAGGGACAGGGTTTATACGAGCAGTACTTC.

The V call is TRBV5-1, the J call TRBJ1-2; D unclear. The V end lost 2 bases, the J end lost 0 bases, and 11 bases lay between the germline ends. The CDR3 is 15 residues long. Germline V gives CDR1 SGHRS, CDR2 YFSETQ. The CDR3 DNA reads as TGCGCCAGCAGCTTAGAACAGCCTCCTAACTATGGCTACACCTTC. Its translation: CASSLEQPPNYGYTF. Supplemented by reference TRBV5-1 and TRBJ1-2, the full variable domain reads KAGVTQTPRYLIKTRGQQVTLSCSPISGHRSVSWYQQTPGQGLQFLFEYFSETQRNKGNFPGRFSGRQFSNSRSEMNVSTLELGDSALYLCASSLEQPPNYGYTFGSGTRLTVV.

This chain connects TRBV6-5 to TRBJ1-6, with a tentative D call TRBD1 (5 bases). The ends were cut back, 4 bases at V and 1 base at J, with 11 bases in the middle. Looked up from germline, CDR1 is MNHEY and CDR2 is SVGAGI. The CDR3 is 16 residues long. The CDR3 sequence: CASSSRQGSYNSPLHF. Here the CDR3 DNA reads TGTGCCAGCAGTTCACGCCAGGGTTCCTATAATTCACCCCTCCACTTT.

The V gene is TRBV28, the J gene TRBJ1-2, with 9 bases aligning to TRBD1. V lost 5 bases and J lost 4; bases outside the gene matches: 8. This CDR3 region has 15 residues. From germline, CDR1 is MDHEN and CDR2 SYDVKM. This chain's CDR3 is CASSPSGQGAYGYTF. For the CDR3, the DNA is TGTGCCAGCAGTCCTTCGGGACAGGGCGCCTATGGCTACACCTTC.

The chain combines TRBV19 with TRBJ2-1, with a weak D call TRBD2 (5 bases). CDR1 and CDR2 (germline): LNHDA, SQIVND (reference sequence). This CDR3 is built from 15 residues. V lost 8 bases and J lost 5, with 19 bases in between. CDR3 in amino acids: CASQRTGYGDNEQFF. The CDR3 nucleotides are TGTGCCAGTCAAAGGACGGGGTACGGGGACAATGAGCAGTTCTTC.

The chain recombines TRBV27 with TRBJ2-2; 7 nucleotides match TRBD1. Unmatched junction bases numbered 3, after V lost 2 bases and J lost 3 bases. The germline V gene has CDR1 MNHEY and CDR2 SMNVEV (reference sequence). The CDR3 loop spans 15 amino acids. Written as DNA, the CDR3 is TGTGCCAGCAGTTTAAGGGGGCGGGACACCGGGGAGCTGTTTTTT. Its protein is CASSLRGRDTGELFF.

This sequence joins TRBV5-1 and TRBJ2-1; D is ambiguous. V lost 1 base and J lost 0, with 8 bases in between. Germline-derived CDR1 and CDR2 are SGHRS and YFSETQ. This CDR3 has 15 residues. This CDR3 is CASSLSEPSYNEQFF. CDR3 bases: TGCGCCAGCAGCTTGTCTGAGCCCTCCTACAATGAGCAGTTCTTC.

The chain carries TRBV5-5 and TRBJ1-6; TRBD1 might be the D (6 bases). V dropped 5 bases and J dropped 7 bases, with 10 bases sitting between them. CDR3 size: 13 residues. Germline-derived CDR1 and CDR2 are SGHKS and YYEKEE (reference sequence). The CDR3 DNA is TGTGCCAGCAGGGACACAGGGAATTCACCCCTCCACTTT. This translates into CASRDTGNSPLHF.

The rearrangement links TRBV5-1 to TRBJ2-3; no reliable D call. The CDR3 is made up of 16 amino acids. Trimming took off 1 base at V and 6 bases at J, with 18 bases between the two ends. Germline-derived CDR1 and CDR2 are SGHRS and YFSETQ. The CDR3 DNA reads as TGCGCCAGCAGCTTGTTTGGCGGCGTCGGTGAGGATACGCAGTATTTT. This codes for CASSLFGGVGEDTQYF.

The chain recombines TRBV3-1 (or the pseudogene TRBV3-2) with TRBJ2-5; TRBD2 might be the D (6 bases). CDR3 length: 14 amino acids. Germline V gives CDR1 LGHDT, CDR2 YNNKEL (reference sequence). Trimming left V 7 bases short and J 1 base short, with 13 bases between. CDR3 protein: CASKAGYAQETQYF. CDR3 nucleotides: TGTGCCAGCAAAGCGGGTTATGCCCAAGAGACCCAGTACTTC.